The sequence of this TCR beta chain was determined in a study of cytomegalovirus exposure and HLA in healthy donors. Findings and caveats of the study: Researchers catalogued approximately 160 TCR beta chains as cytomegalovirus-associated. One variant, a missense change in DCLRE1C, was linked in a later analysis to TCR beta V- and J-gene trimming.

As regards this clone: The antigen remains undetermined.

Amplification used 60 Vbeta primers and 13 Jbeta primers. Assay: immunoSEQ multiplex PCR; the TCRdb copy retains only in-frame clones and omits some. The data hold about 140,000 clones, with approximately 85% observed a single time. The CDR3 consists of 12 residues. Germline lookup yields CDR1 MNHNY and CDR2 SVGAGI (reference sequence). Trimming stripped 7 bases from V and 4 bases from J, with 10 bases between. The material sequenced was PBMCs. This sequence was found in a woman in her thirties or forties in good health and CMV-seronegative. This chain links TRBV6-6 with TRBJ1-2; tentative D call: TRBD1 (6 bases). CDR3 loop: CASTDSLYGYTF. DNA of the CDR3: TGTGCCAGCACGGACAGCCTCTATGGCTACACCTTC.